The clone carrying this T cell receptor beta chain was detected only a few times. Its matching antigen is unknown. The sample belongs to a study of vaccination effects on CD4 cells after COVID-19. In the ViraFEST assay, antigen-specific CD4+ clonotypes were identified by expansion after peptide-pool stimulation. The culture ran for approximately 10 days before CD4+ T cells were isolated. Clones were read by immunoSEQ multiplex PCR, and TCRdb kept only the in-frame ones, dropping some. The table has around 83,000 clones, roughly 74% seen once. Sequenced here: CD4+ T cells from PBMCs cultured with HCoV-229E spike peptides, sampled before COVID-19 vaccination. The receptor was derived from a human donor who received a COVID-19 vaccine.

CDR3: CASSRGFSWRNQPQHF. In nucleotides, the CDR3 is TGTGCCAGCAGCCGTGGGTTTTCGTGGCGAAATCAGCCCCAGCATTTT. The rearrangement links TRBV6-2 or TRBV6-3 to TRBJ1-5; D gene uncertain. Trimming removed 6 bases at V and 4 bases at J, with 19 bases between. This CDR3 is built from 16 residues. Germline V lookup: CDR1 MNHEY, CDR2 SVGEGT.